This is a list of T cell receptor beta chains from one sample in a study of OX40 agonist ivuxolimab in advanced cancers. Produced via immunoSEQ multiplex PCR; TCRdb's table is partial and in-frame only. The table shows 36,000 or so clones, with around four fifths occurring only once. The specimen comprised CD4+ or CD8+ T cells sorted from blood, sampled in a trial of the OX40 agonist ivuxolimab. The receptors shown here come from an adult with an advanced solid tumor such as melanoma, head and neck, liver or kidney cancer. The CDR3 runs from the conserved cysteine through the conserved F or W. A D gene is named only where the DNA matches it firmly. The listing skips clone size in some rows; elsewhere it reads once, few, many or a size class.

V gene	J gene	clone size	D gene	CDR3 DNA	CDR3 protein
TRBV6-1	TRBJ2-7	NA	TRBD1	TGTGCCAGCAGGGGACAGCTATGGTACGAGCAGTACTTC	CASRGQLWYEQYF
TRBV27	TRBJ1-5	NA	NA	TGTGCCAGCAGTTCTCTATCGGGTCGCCCCCAGCATTTT	CASSSLSGRPQHF
TRBV28	TRBJ1-2	NA	NA	TGTGCCAGCAGTAAAGATGGCAGGGGTGATGGCTACACCTTC	CASSKDGRGDGYTF
TRBV28	TRBJ2-7	NA	TRBD1	TGTGCCAGCAGTATACTCGCGACAGGGGGAAACTCCTACGAGCAGTACTTC	CASSILATGGNSYEQYF
TRBV19	TRBJ1-5	NA	NA	TGTGCCAGTCAACATCCGGTTAAGTCACAGCCCCAGCATTTT	CASQHPVKSQPQHF
TRBV29-1	TRBJ2-7	few	TRBD2	TGCAGCGTTGATGGGGGGGCCTACGAGCAGTACTTC	CSVDGGAYEQYF
TRBV30	TRBJ1-6	once	TRBD1	TGTGCCTGGAGCTCTACAGGGGGCAATTCACCCCTCCACTTT	CAWSSTGGNSPLHF
TRBV9	TRBJ1-1	NA	NA	TGTGCCAGCACGCCGGACGCACTCATGAACACTGAAGCTTTCTTT	CASTPDALMNTEAFF
TRBV9	TRBJ2-7	NA	NA	TGTGCCAGCAGCTTCCGACGGACCGGGGTTGGCGAGCAGTACTTC	CASSFRRTGVGEQYF
TRBV19	TRBJ2-2	NA	TRBD2	TGTGCCAGTAGTATATTAGGGGTAGCGGGATTTACCGGGGAGCTGTTTTTT	CASSILGVAGFTGELFF
TRBV10-3	TRBJ1-1	few	NA	TGTGCCATCAGTGGTTCTCACGGGGGTGACACTGAAGCTTTCTTT	CAISGSHGGDTEAFF
TRBV4-1	TRBJ2-4	NA	TRBD2	TGCGCCAGCAGCCAAGATCGGCTAGCGGGGGGTACACTAGCCAAAAACATTCAGTACTTC	CASSQDRLAGGTLAKNIQYF
TRBV9	TRBJ1-1	few	NA	TGTGCCAGCAGCGTAGCTCGGACAGTGAACACTGAAGCTTTCTTT	CASSVARTVNTEAFF
TRBV6-1	TRBJ1-2	once	NA	TGTGCCAGCAGTGCCGTGGACAGTTCTAACTATGGCTACACCTTC	CASSAVDSSNYGYTF
TRBV29-1	TRBJ2-7	NA	NA	TGCAGCGTTTTCACCGACGGATCCTACGAGCAGTACTTC	CSVFTDGSYEQYF
TRBV11-2	TRBJ2-7	NA	NA	TGTGCCAGCAGCCATACGACGGACTTGGGGGAGCAGTACTTC	CASSHTTDLGEQYF
TRBV10-1	TRBJ2-7	NA	TRBD1	TGCGCCAGCTCCAGGACAGGGATGACCTACGAGCAGTACTTC	CASSRTGMTYEQYF
TRBV6-5	TRBJ2-1	NA	NA	TGTGCCAGCAGTTACTCTGGCATCAATGAGCAGTTCTTC	CASSYSGINEQFF
TRBV7-8	TRBJ1-1	few	TRBD1	TGTGCCAGCAGCCGCCGGGACAGAAGTTTCCACACTGAAGCTTTCTTT	CASSRRDRSFHTEAFF
TRBV5-1	TRBJ1-6	medium-sized	TRBD1	TGCGCCAGCAGCTTAGGGGACAGGGGAAATCCCCTCCACTTT	CASSLGDRGNPLHF
TRBV5-1	TRBJ1-1	NA	NA	TGCGCCAGCAGCTTGGGCTCGGTCACGGCTGAAGCTTTCTTT	CASSLGSVTAEAFF
TRBV5-4	TRBJ1-2	once	TRBD1	TGTGCCAGCAGCCCTAGGACAGGGGACTATGGCTACACCTTC	CASSPRTGDYGYTF
TRBV10-3	TRBJ2-3	few	NA	TGTGCCATCAGTGAGTCGAGGGCAGGGGATGATATAGATACGCAGTATTTT	CAISESRAGDDIDTQYF
TRBV2	TRBJ2-7	NA	NA	TGTGCCAGCAGTGTCGACTCCCGTGCAGCCTACGAGCAGTACTTC	CASSVDSRAAYEQYF
TRBV27	TRBJ1-2	few	TRBD1	TGTGCCAGCAGATCGACAGGGTTTGGCTACACCTTC	CASRSTGFGYTF